Presented here are 5 T cell receptor beta chains from one specimen sequenced in a study of blood T cell repertoires in COVID-19. This table comes from immunoSEQ multiplex PCR, and its TCRdb copy is limited to in-frame clones, with some not included. The sample has approximately 300,000 clones; roughly 90% are singletons. The material sequenced was peripheral blood. These receptors all come from a woman aged 45-65 years who had recovered from COVID-19.

V and J are TRBV3-1 (or the pseudogene TRBV3-2) and TRBJ2-1; TRBD2 aligns across 9 bases. The germline V gene has CDR1 LGHDT and CDR2 YNNKEL (reference sequence). The CDR3 has 18 amino acids. V shed 4 bases and J 2 bases; nucleotides not matched to a gene: 12. CDR3 loop: CASSRSRGREGAYNEQFF. CDR3 nucleotides: TGTGCCAGCAGCCGCTCCCGGGGGCGGGAGGGGGCCTACAATGAGCAGTTCTTC.

This clone was observed a few times. The chain carries TRBV5-4 and TRBJ2-2, with TRBD1 matching 9 bases. With 4 bases clipped from V and 5 bases from J, the junction kept 9 bases outside the gene matches. The CDR3 length is 16 residues. The germline V gene has CDR1 SGHNT and CDR2 YYREEE (reference sequence). CDR3 residues: CASSPQGQGGTGELFF. For the CDR3, the DNA is TGTGCCAGCAGCCCACAGGGACAGGGAGGGACCGGGGAGCTGTTTTTT.

The gene calls are TRBV28 and TRBJ1-2; perhaps TRBD1 as D (5 bases). Trimming cost V 8 bases and J 1 base, with 17 bases left between them. CDR1 is MDHEN and CDR2 is SYDVKM in the germline V gene. The CDR3 is 15 amino acids. DNA of the CDR3: TGTGCCAGCGATCTTGGGGCCAATTATAACTATGGCTACACCTTC. It codes for CASDLGANYNYGYTF.

The V call is TRBV30, the J call TRBJ2-3, with TRBD2 identical over 9 bases. The ends lost 0 bases at V and 9 bases at J; junction bases unmatched: 13. CDR3 length: 16 residues. Germline CDR1 reads GTSNPN; CDR2 reads SVGIG (reference sequence). CDR3 DNA sequence: TGTGCCTGGAGTGTAGACCTAGCGGGAAGTGCGGGAACGCAGTATTTT. Translated, it gives CAWSVDLAGSAGTQYF. Combining the CDR3 with reference TRBV30 and TRBJ2-3 gives the whole variable domain SQTIHQWPATLVQPVGSPLSLECTVEGTSNPNLYWYRQAAGRGLQLLFYSVGIGQISSEVPQNLSASRPQDRQFILSSKKLLLSDSGFYLCAWSVDLAGSAGTQYFGPGTRLTVL.

The V call is TRBV7-9, the J call TRBJ1-5, with TRBD1 identical over 11 bases. Unmatched junction bases numbered 8, after V lost 5 bases and J lost 5 bases. The CDR3 is 16 amino acids. Germline CDR1 reads SEHNR; CDR2 reads FQNEAQ (reference sequence). The CDR3 coding sequence is TGTGCCAGCAGCCCGGGGGACAGGGGGGTGGATCAGCCCCAGCATTTT. Protein product: CASSPGDRGVDQPQHF.